The clone carrying this TCR beta chain showed up just a few times. This specimen comes from a study of immune characterization of retroperitoneal liposarcoma. Germline V gene lookup returns CDR1 SGHTA and CDR2 FQGNSA. CDR3 length: 15 amino acids. In TCRdb, the PCR reads were re-called with MiXCR into one record per CDR3 protein. Here the sample spans under 15,000 distinct CDR3 sequences, about 45% being singletons. This chain joins TRBV7-2 and TRBJ2-1; 8 bases align to TRBD1. The DNA end is a closer match to TRBJ2-7, so the J assignment may be wrong. Material for sequencing was tumor tissue. This clonotype was sampled from a female donor with retroperitoneal liposarcoma. The CDR3 protein is CASSSMDRAQDEQYF. In DNA form, the CDR3 reads TGTGCCAGCAGCTCGATGGACAGGGCCCAAGACGAGCAGTACTTC.